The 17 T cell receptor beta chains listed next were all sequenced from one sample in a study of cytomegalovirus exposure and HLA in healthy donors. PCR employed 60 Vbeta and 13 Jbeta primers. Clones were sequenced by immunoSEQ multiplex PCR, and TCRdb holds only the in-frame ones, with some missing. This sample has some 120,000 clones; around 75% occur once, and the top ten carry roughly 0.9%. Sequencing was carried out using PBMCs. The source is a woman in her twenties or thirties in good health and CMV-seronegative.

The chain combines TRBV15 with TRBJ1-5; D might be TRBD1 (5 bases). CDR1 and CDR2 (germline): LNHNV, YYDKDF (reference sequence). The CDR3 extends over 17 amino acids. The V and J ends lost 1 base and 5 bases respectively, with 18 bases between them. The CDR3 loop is CATSRVRPPTVHQPQHF. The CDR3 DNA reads TGTGCCACCAGCAGAGTCCGTCCCCCGACAGTTCATCAGCCCCAGCATTTT. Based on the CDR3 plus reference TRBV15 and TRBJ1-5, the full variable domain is DAMVIQNPRYQVTQFGKPVTLSCSQTLNHNVMYWYQQKSSQAPKLLFHYYDKDFNNEADTPDNFQSRRPNTSFCFLDIRSPGLGDTAMYLCATSRVRPPTVHQPQHFGDGTRLSIL.

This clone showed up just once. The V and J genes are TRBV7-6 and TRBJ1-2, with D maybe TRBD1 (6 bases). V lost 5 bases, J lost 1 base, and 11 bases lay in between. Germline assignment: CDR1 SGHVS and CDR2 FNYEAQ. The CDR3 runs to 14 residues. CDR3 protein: CASSPDRSNYGYTF. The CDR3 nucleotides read TGTGCCAGCAGCCCCGACAGGAGTAACTATGGCTACACCTTC.

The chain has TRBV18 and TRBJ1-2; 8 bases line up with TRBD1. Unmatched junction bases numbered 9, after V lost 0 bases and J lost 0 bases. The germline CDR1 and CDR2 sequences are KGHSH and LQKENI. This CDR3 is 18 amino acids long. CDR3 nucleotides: TGTGCCAGCTCACCACCCTCGGGACAGGCGAAAACTAACTATGGCTACACCTTC. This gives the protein CASSPPSGQAKTNYGYTF.

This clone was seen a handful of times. CDR3 region: CAWNRGGEQYF. The CDR3 nucleotides read TGTGCCTGGAATAGAGGCGGCGAGCAGTACTTC. The V and J genes are TRBV30 and TRBJ2-5, with D unresolved. With the DNA end fitting TRBJ2-7 better, the J assignment may be wrong. This CDR3 region has 11 residues. CDR1 and CDR2 from the germline V gene are GTSNPN and SVGIG (reference sequence).

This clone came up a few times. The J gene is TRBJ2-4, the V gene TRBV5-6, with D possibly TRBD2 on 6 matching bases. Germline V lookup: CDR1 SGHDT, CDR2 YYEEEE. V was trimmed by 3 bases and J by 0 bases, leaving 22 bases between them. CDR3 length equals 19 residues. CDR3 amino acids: CASSWVGGIRRGAKNIQYF. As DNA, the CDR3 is TGTGCCAGCAGCTGGGTTGGGGGGATACGGAGAGGAGCCAAAAACATTCAGTACTTC. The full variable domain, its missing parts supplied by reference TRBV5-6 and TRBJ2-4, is DAGVTQSPTHLIKTRGQQVTLRCSPKSGHDTVSWYQQALGQGPQFIFQYYEEEERQRGNFPDRFSGHQFPNYSSELNVNALLLGDSALYLCASSWVGGIRRGAKNIQYFGAGTRLSVL.

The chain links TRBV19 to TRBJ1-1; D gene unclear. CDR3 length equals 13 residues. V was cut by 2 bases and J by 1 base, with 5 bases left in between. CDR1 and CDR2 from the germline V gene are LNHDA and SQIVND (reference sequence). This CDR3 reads CASSIRGNTEAFF. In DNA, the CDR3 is TGTGCCAGTAGTATACGCGGGAACACTGAAGCTTTCTTT.

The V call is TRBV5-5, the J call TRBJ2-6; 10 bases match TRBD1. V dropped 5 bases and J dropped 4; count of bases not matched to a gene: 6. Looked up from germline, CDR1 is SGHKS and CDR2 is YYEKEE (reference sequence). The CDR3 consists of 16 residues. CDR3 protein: CASRSGTGDGANVLTF. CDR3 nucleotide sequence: TGTGCCAGCAGATCCGGGACAGGGGACGGGGCCAACGTCCTGACTTTC.

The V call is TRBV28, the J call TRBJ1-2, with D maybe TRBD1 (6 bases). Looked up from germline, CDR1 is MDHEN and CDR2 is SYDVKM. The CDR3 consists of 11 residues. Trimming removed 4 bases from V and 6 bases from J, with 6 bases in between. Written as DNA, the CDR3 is TGTGCCAGCAGTTCAGGGGATGGCTACACCTTC. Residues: CASSSGDGYTF.

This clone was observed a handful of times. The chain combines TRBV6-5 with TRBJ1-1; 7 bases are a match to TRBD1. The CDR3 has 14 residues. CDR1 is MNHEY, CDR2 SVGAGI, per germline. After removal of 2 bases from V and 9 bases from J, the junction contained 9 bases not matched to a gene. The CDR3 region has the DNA TGTGCCAGCAGTTACCCCGGGACAGCTGGAAAAGCTTTCTTT. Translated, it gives CASSYPGTAGKAFF.

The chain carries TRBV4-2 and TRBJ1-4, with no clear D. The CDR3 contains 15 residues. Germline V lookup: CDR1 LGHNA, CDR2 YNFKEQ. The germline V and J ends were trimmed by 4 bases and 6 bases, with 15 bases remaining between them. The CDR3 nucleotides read TGTGCCAGCAGCCCCCCCCGGCCTAGCCATGAAAAACTGTTTTTT. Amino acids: CASSPPRPSHEKLFF.

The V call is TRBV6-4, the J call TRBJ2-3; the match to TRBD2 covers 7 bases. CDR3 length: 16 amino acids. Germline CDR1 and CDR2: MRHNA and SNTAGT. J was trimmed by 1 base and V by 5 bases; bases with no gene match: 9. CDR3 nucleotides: TGTGCCAGCAGTCTTGATGGCGGGAGTGGCACAGATACGCAGTATTTT. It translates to CASSLDGGSGTDTQYF.

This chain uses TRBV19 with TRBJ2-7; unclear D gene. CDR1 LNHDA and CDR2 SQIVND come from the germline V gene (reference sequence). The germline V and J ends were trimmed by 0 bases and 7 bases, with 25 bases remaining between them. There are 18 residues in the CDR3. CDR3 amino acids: CASSIDPAVEPSSSEQYF. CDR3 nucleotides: TGTGCCAGTAGTATAGATCCTGCCGTCGAACCCTCAAGTAGTGAGCAGTACTTC.

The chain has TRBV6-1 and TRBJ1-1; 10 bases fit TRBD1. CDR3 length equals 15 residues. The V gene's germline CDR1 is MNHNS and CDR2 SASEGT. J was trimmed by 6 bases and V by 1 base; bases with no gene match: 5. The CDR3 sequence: CASSEETGGWAEAFF. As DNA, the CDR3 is TGTGCCAGCAGTGAAGAGACAGGGGGCTGGGCTGAAGCTTTCTTT.

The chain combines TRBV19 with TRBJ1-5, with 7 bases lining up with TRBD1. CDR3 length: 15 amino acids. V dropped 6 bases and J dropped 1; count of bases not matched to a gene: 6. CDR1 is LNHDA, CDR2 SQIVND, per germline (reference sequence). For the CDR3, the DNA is TGTGCCAGTAGAAATCAGGGGGTAAGCAATCAGCCCCAGCATTTT. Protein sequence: CASRNQGVSNQPQHF.

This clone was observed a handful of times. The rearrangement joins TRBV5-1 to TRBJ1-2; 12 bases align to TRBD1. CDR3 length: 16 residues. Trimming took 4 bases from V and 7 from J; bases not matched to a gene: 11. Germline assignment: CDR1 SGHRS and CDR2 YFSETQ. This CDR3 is CASSRDRGLIGSGYTF. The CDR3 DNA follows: TGCGCCAGCAGCCGGGACAGGGGGCTGATTGGATCTGGCTACACCTTC.

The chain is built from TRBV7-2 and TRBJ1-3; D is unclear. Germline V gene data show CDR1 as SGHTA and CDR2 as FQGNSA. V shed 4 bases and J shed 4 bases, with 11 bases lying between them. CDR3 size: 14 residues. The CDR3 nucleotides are TGTGCCAGCAGCTCTGGGCCTTGGGGAAACACCATATATTTT. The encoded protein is CASSSGPWGNTIYF.

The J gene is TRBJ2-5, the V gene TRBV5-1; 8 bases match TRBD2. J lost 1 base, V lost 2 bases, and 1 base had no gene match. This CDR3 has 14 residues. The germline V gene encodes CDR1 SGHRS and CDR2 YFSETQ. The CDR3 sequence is CASSLAGAQETQYF. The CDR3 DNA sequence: TGCGCCAGCAGCTTAGCGGGGGCCCAAGAGACCCAGTACTTC.